This section outlines one T cell receptor beta chain sequence together with its context. What it recognizes is unknown. Second-dose groups at about 4 or about 12 weeks were pooled. The data belong to a study of T cell responses to AZD1222 COVID-19 vaccine. Whole-study results and caveats: Spike-specific TCR breadth and depth rose after two AZD1222 doses. Targets within unmutated variant regions were reportedly found for nearly half of spike-specific TCRs. Spike regions recognized by vaccine-associated CD4 TCRs spanned the protein, led by 160-218 and 743-854.

Germline CDR1 and CDR2: KGHDR and SFDVKD. The CDR3 totals 15 residues. Trimming cost V 4 bases and J 2 bases; bases outside gene matches: 5. Sequenced by immunoSEQ multiplex PCR; TCRdb stores in-frame clones only, minus some. The sample carries roughly 120,000 clones, 85% to 90% recorded once. This specimen was peripheral blood, taken 28 days after the second AZD1222 dose. The sequence was collected from an adult who received the AZD1222 COVID-19 vaccine. The rearrangement uses TRBV24-1 and TRBJ2-5, with 8 bases identical to TRBD1. CDR3 nucleotide sequence: TGTGCCACCAGTGACCTTGGGACAGGACAAGAGACCCAGTACTTC. This sequence encodes CATSDLGTGQETQYF.